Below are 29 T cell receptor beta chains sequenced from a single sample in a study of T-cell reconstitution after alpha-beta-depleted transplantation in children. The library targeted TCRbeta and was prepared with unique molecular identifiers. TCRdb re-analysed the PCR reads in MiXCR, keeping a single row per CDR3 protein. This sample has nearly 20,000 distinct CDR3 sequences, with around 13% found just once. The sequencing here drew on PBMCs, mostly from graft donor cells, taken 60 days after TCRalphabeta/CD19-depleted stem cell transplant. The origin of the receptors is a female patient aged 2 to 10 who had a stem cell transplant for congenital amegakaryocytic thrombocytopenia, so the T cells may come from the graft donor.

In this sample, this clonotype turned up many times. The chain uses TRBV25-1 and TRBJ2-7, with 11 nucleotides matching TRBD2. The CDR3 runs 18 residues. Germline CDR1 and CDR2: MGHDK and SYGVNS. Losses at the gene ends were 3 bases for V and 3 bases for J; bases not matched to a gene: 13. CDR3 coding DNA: TGTGCCAGCAGTGACCAGGTGACTAGCGGGACTCGGGGCTACGAGCAGTACTTC. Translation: CASSDQVTSGTRGYEQYF.

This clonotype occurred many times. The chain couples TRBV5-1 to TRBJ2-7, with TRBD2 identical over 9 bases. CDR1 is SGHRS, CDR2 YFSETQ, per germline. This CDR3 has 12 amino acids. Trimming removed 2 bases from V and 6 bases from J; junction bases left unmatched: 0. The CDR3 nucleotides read TGCGCCAGCAGCTTACTAGCGGGCGAGCAGTACTTC. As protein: CASSLLAGEQYF.

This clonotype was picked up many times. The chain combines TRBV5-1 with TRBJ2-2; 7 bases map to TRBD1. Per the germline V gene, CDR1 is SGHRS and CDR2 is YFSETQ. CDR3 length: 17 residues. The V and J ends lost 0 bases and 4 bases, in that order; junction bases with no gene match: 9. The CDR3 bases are TGCGCCAGCAGCTTGGTAGGGACAGCCTTGCGCACCGGGGAGCTGTTTTTT. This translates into CASSLVGTALRTGELFF.

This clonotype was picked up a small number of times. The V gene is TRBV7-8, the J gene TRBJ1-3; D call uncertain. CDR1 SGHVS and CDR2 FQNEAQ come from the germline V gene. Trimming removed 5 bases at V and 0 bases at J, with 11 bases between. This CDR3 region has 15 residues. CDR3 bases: TGTGCCAGCAGCCGGATCGTTAACTCTGGAAACACCATATATTTT. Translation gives CASSRIVNSGNTIYF.

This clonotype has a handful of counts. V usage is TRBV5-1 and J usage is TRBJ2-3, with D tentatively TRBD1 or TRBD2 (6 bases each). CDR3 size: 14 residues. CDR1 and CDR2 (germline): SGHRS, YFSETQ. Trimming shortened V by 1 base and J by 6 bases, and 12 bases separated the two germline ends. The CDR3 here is CASSLRGEFDTQYF. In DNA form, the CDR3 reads TGCGCCAGCAGCTTGAGGGGGGAATTTGATACGCAGTATTTT.

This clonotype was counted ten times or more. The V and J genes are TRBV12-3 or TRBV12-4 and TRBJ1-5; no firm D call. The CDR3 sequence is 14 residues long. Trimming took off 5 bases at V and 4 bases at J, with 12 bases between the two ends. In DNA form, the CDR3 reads TGTGCCAGCAGTCCCTACAAAAAAAATCAGCCCCAGCATTTT. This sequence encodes CASSPYKKNQPQHF.

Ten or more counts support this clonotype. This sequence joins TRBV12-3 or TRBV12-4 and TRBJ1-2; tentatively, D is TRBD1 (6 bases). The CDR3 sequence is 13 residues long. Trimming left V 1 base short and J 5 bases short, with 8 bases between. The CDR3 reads CASSLDREYGYTF. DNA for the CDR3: TGTGCCAGCAGTTTAGACAGGGAGTATGGCTACACCTTC.

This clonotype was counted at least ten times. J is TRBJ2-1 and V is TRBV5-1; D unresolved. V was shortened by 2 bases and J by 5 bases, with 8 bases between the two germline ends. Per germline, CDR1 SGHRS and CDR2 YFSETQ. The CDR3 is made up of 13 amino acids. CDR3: CASSFDWDNEQFF. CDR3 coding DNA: TGCGCCAGCAGCTTTGATTGGGACAATGAGCAGTTCTTC.

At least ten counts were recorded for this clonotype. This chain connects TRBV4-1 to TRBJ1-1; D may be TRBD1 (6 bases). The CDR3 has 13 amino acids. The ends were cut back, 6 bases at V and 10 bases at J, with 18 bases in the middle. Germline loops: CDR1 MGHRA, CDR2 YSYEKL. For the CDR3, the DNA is TGCGCCAGCAGTCCCCCAGGGGCGGACGGAGCTTTCTTT. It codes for CASSPPGADGAFF.

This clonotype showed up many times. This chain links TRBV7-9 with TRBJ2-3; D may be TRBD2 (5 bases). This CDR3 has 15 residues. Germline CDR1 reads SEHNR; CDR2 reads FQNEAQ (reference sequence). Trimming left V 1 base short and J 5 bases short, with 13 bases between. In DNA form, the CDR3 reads TGTGCCAGCAGCTTAGTCACCGGCGGAGGAGATACGCAGTATTTT. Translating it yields CASSLVTGGGDTQYF.

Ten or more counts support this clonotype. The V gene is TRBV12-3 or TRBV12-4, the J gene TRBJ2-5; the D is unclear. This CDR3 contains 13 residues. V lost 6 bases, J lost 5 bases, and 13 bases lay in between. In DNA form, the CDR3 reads TGTGCCAGCAGCACCCTCAGCTGGGAGACCCAGTACTTC. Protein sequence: CASSTLSWETQYF.

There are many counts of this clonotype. The CDR3 loop is CASKGTANTEAFF. In DNA, the CDR3 is TGCGCCAGCAAAGGGACGGCGAACACTGAAGCTTTCTTT. The chain uses TRBV5-1 and TRBJ1-1, with a tentative D call TRBD1 (5 bases). V lost 6 bases, J lost 1 base, and 10 bases lay in between. This CDR3 is 13 amino acids long. Germline CDR1 SGHRS, CDR2 YFSETQ.

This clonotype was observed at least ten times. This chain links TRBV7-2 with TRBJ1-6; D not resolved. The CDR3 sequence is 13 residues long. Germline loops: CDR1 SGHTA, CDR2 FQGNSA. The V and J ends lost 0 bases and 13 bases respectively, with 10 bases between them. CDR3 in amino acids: CASSLATAWPLHF. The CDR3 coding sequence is TGTGCCAGCAGCTTAGCAACAGCGTGGCCCCTCCACTTT.

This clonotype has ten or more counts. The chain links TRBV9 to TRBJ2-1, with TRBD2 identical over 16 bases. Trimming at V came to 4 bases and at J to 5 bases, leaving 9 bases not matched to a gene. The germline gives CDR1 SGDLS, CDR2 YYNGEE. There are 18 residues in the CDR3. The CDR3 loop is CASSWGLAGGTENNEQFF. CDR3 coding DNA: TGTGCCAGCAGCTGGGGACTAGCGGGAGGGACAGAAAACAATGAGCAGTTCTTC.

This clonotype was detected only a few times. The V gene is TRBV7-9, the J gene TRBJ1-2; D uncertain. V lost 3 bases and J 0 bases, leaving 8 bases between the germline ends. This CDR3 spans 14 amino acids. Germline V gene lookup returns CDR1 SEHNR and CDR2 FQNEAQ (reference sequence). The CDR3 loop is CASSLSGSNYGYTF. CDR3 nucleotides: TGTGCCAGCAGCTTGTCAGGATCTAACTATGGCTACACCTTC.

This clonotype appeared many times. This chain's CDR3 is CASSSGRLQETQYF. The CDR3 region has the DNA TGTGCCAGCAGTAGCGGTAGACTCCAAGAGACCCAGTACTTC. The chain links TRBV12-3 or TRBV12-4 to TRBJ2-5; a weak D match, TRBD2 (5 bases). The length of the CDR3 is 14 residues. Trimming removed 5 bases at V and 1 base at J, with 11 bases between.

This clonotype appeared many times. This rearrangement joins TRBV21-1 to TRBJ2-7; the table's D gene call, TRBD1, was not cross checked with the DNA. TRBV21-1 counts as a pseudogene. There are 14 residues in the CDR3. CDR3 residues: CASSKGYRRYEQYF. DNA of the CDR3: TGTGCCAGCAGCAAAGGGTACAGGAGGTACGAGCAGTACTTC.

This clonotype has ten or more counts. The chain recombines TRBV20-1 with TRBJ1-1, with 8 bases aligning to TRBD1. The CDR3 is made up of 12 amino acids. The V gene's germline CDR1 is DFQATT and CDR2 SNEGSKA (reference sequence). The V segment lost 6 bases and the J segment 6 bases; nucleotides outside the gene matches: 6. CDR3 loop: CSARTGFAEAFF. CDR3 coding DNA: TGCAGTGCGAGGACAGGGTTCGCTGAAGCTTTCTTT.

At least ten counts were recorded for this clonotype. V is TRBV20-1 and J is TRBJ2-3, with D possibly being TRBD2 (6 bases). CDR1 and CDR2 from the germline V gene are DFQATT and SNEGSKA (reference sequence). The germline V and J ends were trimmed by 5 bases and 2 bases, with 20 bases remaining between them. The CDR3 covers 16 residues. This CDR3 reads CSAYLEGPLDTDTQYF. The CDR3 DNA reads TGCAGTGCTTACTTGGAGGGCCCCCTGGACACAGATACGCAGTATTTT.

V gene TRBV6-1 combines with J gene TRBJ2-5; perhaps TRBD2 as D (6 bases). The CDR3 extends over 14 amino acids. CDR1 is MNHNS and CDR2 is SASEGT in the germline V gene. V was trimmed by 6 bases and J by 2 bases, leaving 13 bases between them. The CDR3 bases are TGTGCCAGCAGCCCAGCGGGCCTTCAAGAGACCCAGTACTTC. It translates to CASSPAGLQETQYF.

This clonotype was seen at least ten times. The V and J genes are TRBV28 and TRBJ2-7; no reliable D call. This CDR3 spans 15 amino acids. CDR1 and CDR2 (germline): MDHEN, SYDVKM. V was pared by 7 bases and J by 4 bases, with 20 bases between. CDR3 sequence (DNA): TGTGCCAGCACAAAACTTTACCAGAAAAGATACGAGCAGTACTTC. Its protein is CASTKLYQKRYEQYF.

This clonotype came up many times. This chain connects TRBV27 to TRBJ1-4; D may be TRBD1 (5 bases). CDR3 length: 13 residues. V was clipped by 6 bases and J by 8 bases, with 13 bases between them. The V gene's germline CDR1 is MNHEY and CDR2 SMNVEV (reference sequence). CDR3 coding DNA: TGTGCCAGCAGCGACAGTGGCCCGGAAAAACTGTTTTTT. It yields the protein CASSDSGPEKLFF.

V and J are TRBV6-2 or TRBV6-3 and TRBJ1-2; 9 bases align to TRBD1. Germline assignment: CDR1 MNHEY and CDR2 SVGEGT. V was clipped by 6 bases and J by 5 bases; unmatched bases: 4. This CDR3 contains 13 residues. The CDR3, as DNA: TGTGCCAGCAGGAGGACAGGGGCTTATGGCTACACCTTC. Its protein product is CASRRTGAYGYTF.

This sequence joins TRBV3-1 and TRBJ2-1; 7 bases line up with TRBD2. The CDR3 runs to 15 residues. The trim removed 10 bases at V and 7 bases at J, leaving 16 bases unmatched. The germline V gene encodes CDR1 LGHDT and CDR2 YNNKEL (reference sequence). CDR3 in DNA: TGTGCCACCACCCAAGAAGGCGGGAGCAGGAATGAGCAGTTCTTC. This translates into CATTQEGGSRNEQFF.

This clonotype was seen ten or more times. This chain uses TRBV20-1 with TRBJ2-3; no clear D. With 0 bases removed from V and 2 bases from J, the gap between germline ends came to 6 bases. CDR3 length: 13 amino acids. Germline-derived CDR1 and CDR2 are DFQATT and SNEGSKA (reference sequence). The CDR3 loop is CSARDPVTDTQYF. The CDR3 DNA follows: TGCAGTGCTAGAGATCCGGTCACAGATACGCAGTATTTT.

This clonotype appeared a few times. The CDR3 nucleotides read TGTGCCATCAGTAGCGGGAGCTCCTACGAGCAGTACTTC. Its translation is CAISSGSSYEQYF. The chain is built from TRBV10-3 and TRBJ2-7, with TRBD2 matching 8 bases. The length of the CDR3 is 13 residues. The V gene end was trimmed by 5 bases and the J gene end by 0 bases; junction bases not matched to a gene: 0. The germline gives CDR1 ENHRY, CDR2 SYGVKD.

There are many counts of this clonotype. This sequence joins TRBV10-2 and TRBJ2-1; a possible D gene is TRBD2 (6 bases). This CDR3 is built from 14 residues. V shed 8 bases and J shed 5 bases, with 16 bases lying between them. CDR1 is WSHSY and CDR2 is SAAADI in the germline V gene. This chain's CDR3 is CASGRYGENNEQFF. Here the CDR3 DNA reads TGCGCCAGCGGGAGGTACGGAGAGAACAATGAGCAGTTCTTC.

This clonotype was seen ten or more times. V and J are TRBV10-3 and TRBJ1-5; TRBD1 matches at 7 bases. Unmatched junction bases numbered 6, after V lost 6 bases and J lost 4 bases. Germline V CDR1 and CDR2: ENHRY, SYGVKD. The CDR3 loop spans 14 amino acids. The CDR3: CAISGDSSNQPQHF. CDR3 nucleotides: TGTGCCATCAGCGGGGACAGCAGTAATCAGCCCCAGCATTTT.

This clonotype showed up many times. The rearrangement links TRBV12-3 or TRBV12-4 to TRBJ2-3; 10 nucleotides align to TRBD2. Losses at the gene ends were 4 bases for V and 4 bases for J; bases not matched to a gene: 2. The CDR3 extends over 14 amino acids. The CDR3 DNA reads TGTGCCAGCAGTTCGAGCGGGAGGGCAGATACGCAGTATTTT. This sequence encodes CASSSSGRADTQYF.